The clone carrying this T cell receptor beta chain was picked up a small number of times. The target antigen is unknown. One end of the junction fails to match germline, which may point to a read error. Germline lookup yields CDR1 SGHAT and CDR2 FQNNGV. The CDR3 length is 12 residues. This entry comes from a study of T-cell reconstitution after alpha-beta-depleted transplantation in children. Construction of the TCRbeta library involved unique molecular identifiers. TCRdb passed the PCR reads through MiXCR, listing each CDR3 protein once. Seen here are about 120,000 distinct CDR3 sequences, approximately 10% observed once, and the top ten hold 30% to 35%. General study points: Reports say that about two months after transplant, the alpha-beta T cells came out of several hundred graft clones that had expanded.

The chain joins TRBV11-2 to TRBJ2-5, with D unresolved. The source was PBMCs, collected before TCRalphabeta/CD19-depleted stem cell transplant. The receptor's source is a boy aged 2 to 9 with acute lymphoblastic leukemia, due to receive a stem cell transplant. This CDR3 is CASSLDLQTQYF. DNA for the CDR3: TGTGCCAGCAGCCTAGACCTACAGACCCAGTACTTC.